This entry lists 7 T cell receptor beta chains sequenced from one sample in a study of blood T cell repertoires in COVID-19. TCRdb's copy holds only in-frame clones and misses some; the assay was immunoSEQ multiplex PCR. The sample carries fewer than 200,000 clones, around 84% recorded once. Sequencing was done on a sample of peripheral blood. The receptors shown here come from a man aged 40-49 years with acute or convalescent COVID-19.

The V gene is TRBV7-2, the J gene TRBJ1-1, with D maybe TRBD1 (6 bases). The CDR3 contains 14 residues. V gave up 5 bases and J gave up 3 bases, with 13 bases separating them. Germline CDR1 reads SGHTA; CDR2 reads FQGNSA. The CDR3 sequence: CASSIQGSDTEAFF. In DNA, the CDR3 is TGTGCCAGCAGCATACAGGGATCGGACACTGAAGCTTTCTTT.

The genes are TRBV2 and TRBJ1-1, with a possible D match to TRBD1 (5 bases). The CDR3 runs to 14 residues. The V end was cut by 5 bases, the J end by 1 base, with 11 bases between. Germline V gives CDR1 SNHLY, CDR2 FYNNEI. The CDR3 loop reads CASSLFTGNTEAFF. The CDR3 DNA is TGTGCCAGCAGTTTATTTACAGGGAACACTGAAGCTTTCTTT.

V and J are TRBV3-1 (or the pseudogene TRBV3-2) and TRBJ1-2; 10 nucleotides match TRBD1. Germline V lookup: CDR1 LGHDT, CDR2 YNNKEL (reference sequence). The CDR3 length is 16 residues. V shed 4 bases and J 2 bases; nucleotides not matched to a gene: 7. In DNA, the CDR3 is TGTGCCAGCAGCCCCTCGGGACAGGGGAAGAACTATGGCTACACCTTC. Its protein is CASSPSGQGKNYGYTF.

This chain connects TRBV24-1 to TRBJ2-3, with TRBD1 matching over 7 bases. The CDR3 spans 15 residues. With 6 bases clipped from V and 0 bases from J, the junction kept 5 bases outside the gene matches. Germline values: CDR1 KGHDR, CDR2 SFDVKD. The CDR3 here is CATSSTGPSTDTQYF. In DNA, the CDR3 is TGTGCCACCAGTTCGACAGGGCCAAGCACAGATACGCAGTATTTT.

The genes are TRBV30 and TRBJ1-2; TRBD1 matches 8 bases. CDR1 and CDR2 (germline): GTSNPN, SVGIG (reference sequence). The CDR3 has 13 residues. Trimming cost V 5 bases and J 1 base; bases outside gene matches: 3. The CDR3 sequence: CAWQGANNYGYTF. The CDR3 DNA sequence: TGTGCCTGGCAGGGGGCGAATAACTATGGCTACACCTTC.

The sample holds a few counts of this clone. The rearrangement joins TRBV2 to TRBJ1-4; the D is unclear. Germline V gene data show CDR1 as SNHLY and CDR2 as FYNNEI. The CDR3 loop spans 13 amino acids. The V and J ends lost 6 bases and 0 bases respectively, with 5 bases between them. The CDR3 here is CASSDTTNEKLFF. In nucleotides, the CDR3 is TGTGCCAGCAGCGACACAACTAATGAAAAACTGTTTTTT.

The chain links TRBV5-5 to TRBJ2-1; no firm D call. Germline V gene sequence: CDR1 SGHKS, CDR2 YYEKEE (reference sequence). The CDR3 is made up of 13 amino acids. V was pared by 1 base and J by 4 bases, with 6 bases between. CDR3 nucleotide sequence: TGTGCCAGCAGCTTGACAGTATACAATGAGCAGTTCTTC. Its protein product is CASSLTVYNEQFF.